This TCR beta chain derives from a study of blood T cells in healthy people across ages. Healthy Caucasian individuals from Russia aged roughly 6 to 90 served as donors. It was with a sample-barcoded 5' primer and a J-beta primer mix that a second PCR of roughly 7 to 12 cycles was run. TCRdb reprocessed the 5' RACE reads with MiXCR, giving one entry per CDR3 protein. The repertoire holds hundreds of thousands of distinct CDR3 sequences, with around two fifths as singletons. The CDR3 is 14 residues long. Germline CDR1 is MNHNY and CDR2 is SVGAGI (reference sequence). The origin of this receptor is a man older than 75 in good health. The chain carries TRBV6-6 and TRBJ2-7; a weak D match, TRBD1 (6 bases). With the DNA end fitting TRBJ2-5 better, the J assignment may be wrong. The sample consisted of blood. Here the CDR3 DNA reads TGTGCCAGCAGAAAAAGGAACAGGGAAAAGACCCAGTACTTC. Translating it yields CASRKRNREKTQYF.